The 21 T cell receptor beta chains given below trace back to one sample, sequenced in a study of regulatory T cells in long-lasting Graves disease. According to the study, TCR beta libraries were built with iRepertoire HTBI primers and CDR3-region Arm-PCR. A single record per CDR3 protein comes from TCRdb applying MiXCR to the multiplex PCR reads. Among 450,000 to 500,000 distinct CDR3 sequences listed, roughly 15% were seen once. Time point specified: newly diagnosed GD, antithyroid drugs for less than 3 months. The TCR library was prepared using RNA isolated from PBMCs. This same sample was also taken into another study, of T cells in Graves' hyperthyroidism and ophthalmopathy.

Sequenced material: peripheral blood mononuclear cells (PBMCs), taken at new diagnosis, from a patient treated with antithyroid drugs. These receptors were taken from a man aged 35 to 55 with Graves disease.

This clonotype was picked up many times. This chain links TRBV3-1 with TRBJ1-2, with D tentatively TRBD1 (6 bases). The CDR3 is made up of 14 amino acids. Trimming shortened V by 1 base and J by 8 bases, and 14 bases separated the two germline ends. The germline V gene has CDR1 LGHDT and CDR2 YNNKEL (reference sequence). The CDR3 protein is CASSQAITGYGYTF. The CDR3 DNA is TGTGCCAGCAGCCAAGCTATAACAGGGTACGGCTACACCTTC.

The sample holds many counts of this clonotype. The chain links TRBV2 to TRBJ2-1; 8 bases align to TRBD2. The CDR3 is made up of 14 amino acids. CDR1 and CDR2 (germline): SNHLY, FYNNEI. V lost 7 bases to trimming and J lost 9 bases; unmatched junction nucleotides: 11. The CDR3 bases are TGTGCCAGCACGGGGGGGCGAGAGATTGGTGAGCAGTTCTTC. As protein: CASTGGREIGEQFF.

The V gene is TRBV29-1, the J gene TRBJ2-3; the D is unclear. CDR1 is SQVTM and CDR2 is ANQGSEA in the germline V gene. The ends were cut back, 6 bases at V and 3 bases at J, with 13 bases in the middle. The CDR3 sequence is 13 residues long. The CDR3 coding sequence is TGCAGCGTCCGGGCCTGGGGAACAGATACGCAGTATTTT. Amino acid sequence: CSVRAWGTDTQYF.

In this sample, this clonotype turned up a few times. V and J are TRBV18 and TRBJ2-1, with 8 bases aligning to TRBD2. The germline gives CDR1 KGHSH, CDR2 LQKENI. With 5 bases clipped from V and 0 bases from J, the junction kept 6 bases outside the gene matches. The length of the CDR3 is 16 residues. The CDR3 sequence is CASSSLLAVSYNEQFF. As DNA, the CDR3 is TGTGCCAGCTCATCCCTACTAGCGGTCTCCTACAATGAGCAGTTCTTC.

This clonotype occurred once. A read error may explain this, as a much larger clone is one base away. This is likely a read error, given that the CDR3 carries no conserved phenylalanine or tryptophan at its end. The chain links TRBV4-2 to TRBJ2-3; unclear D gene. Germline V gives CDR1 LGHNA, CDR2 YNFKEQ. V was clipped by 1 base and J by 5 bases, with 7 bases between them. CDR3 length: 13 amino acids. As DNA, the CDR3 is TGTGCCAGCAGCCAAGGTCTCGAAGATACGCAGTATCTT. This translates into CASSQGLEDTQYL.

J is TRBJ2-2 and V is TRBV28; maybe TRBD1 (6 bases). The germline CDR1 and CDR2 sequences are MDHEN and SYDVKM. V was trimmed by 5 bases and J by 7 bases, leaving 17 bases between them. The CDR3 length is 15 residues. CDR3 coding DNA: TGTGCCAGCAGTAGAACGCAGGGGATTGGCGGGGAGCTGTTTTTT. Residues: CASSRTQGIGGELFF.

The table lists this clonotype with many counts. This chain joins TRBV20-1 and TRBJ2-5, with 10 nucleotides matching TRBD2. The CDR3 is 14 amino acids. Germline V lookup: CDR1 DFQATT, CDR2 SNEGSKA (reference sequence). V dropped 5 bases and J dropped 1; count of bases not matched to a gene: 4. The CDR3 sequence: CSALAGGIQETQYF. In DNA, the CDR3 is TGCAGTGCTTTAGCGGGGGGAATCCAAGAGACCCAGTACTTC.

The rearrangement uses TRBV4-3 and TRBJ1-5; D call uncertain. The V gene's germline CDR1 is LGHNA and CDR2 YSLEER. The CDR3 is 14 residues long. Trimming cost V 3 bases and J 2 bases, with 8 bases left between them. In DNA form, the CDR3 reads TGCGCCAGCAGCCACCCCGGCCGCAATCAGCCCCAGCATTTT. The encoded protein is CASSHPGRNQPQHF.

This clonotype was counted at least ten times. The chain is built from TRBV7-3 and TRBJ2-7, with a possible D match to TRBD2 (6 bases). The V end was cut by 5 bases, the J end by 1 base, with 12 bases between. This CDR3 is built from 14 residues. The germline V gene has CDR1 SGHTA and CDR2 FQGTGA. The CDR3: CASSPQDYSYEQYF. DNA of the CDR3: TGTGCCAGCAGCCCTCAGGACTATTCCTACGAGCAGTACTTC.

There are many counts of this clonotype. This sequence joins TRBV6-1 and TRBJ2-5, with a weak D call TRBD2 (5 bases). CDR1 is MNHNS, CDR2 SASEGT, per germline. CDR3 length: 11 residues. The germline V and J ends were trimmed by 10 bases and 5 bases, with 11 bases remaining between them. The CDR3 region is CAIGLRETQYF. The DNA for the CDR3 is TGTGCCATAGGACTGAGGGAGACCCAGTACTTC.

There are a few counts of this clonotype. The chain combines TRBV15 with TRBJ1-2; 11 bases map to TRBD1. The CDR3 spans 16 residues. Per the germline V gene, CDR1 is LNHNV and CDR2 is YYDKDF (reference sequence). V lost 2 bases and J lost 5; bases outside the gene matches: 7. CDR3 DNA sequence: TGTGCCACCAGCAGATCCGGACAGGGGGCTAGTTATGGCTACACCTTC. Protein sequence: CATSRSGQGASYGYTF.

At least ten counts were recorded for this clonotype. The rearrangement uses TRBV7-9 and TRBJ2-7; D is possibly TRBD1 or TRBD2 (5 bases each). The V gene's germline CDR1 is SEHNR and CDR2 FQNEAQ (reference sequence). Deletions cut 5 bases from V and 2 bases from J, with 25 bases between. This CDR3 is 18 amino acids long. Here the CDR3 DNA reads TGTGCCAGCAGCCCAAGAGATTGGGCGGCAGGGAGCACCTACGAGCAGTACTTC. This sequence encodes CASSPRDWAAGSTYEQYF.

The rearrangement joins TRBV28 to TRBJ2-3, with TRBD2 matching over 13 bases. With 6 bases clipped from V and 5 bases from J, the junction kept 8 bases outside the gene matches. CDR3 size: 16 residues. In germline, CDR1 is MDHEN, CDR2 SYDVKM. CDR3 region: CASSPGTSGTGDTQYF. DNA of the CDR3: TGTGCCAGCAGCCCTGGGACTAGCGGGACCGGAGATACGCAGTATTTT.

In its sample, this clonotype was seen many times. This chain joins TRBV12-3 or TRBV12-4 and TRBJ2-3; 10 bases map to TRBD1. The J call is doubtful: the DNA matches TRBJ2-7 better. The CDR3 has 15 residues. The CDR3 DNA reads TGTGCCAGCAGCCCAACCGGGACAGGGGCCGGGGAGCAGTACTTC. This encodes CASSPTGTGAGEQYF.

This clonotype was observed at least ten times. The genes are TRBV7-9 and TRBJ2-7; D ambiguous. Per germline, CDR1 SEHNR and CDR2 FQNEAQ (reference sequence). Trimming took off 2 bases at V and 0 bases at J, with 11 bases between the two ends. The CDR3 consists of 15 residues. DNA of the CDR3: TGTGCCAGCAGCTTAACACGTGGGGTCTCCTACGAGCAGTACTTC. Protein product: CASSLTRGVSYEQYF.

This clonotype appeared a few times. V gene TRBV7-3 combines with J gene TRBJ2-2; D call uncertain. The CDR3 spans 15 residues. Trimming removed 2 bases at V and 2 bases at J, with 9 bases between. Per the germline V gene, CDR1 is SGHTA and CDR2 is FQGTGA. The CDR3 sequence: CASSLGVPNTGELFF. The CDR3 DNA reads TGTGCCAGCAGCTTAGGAGTACCCAACACCGGGGAGCTGTTTTTT.

In its sample, this clonotype was seen a few times. This chain links TRBV20-1 with TRBJ2-1; 11 bases fit TRBD2. Germline CDR1 reads DFQATT; CDR2 reads SNEGSKA (reference sequence). Trimming cost V 4 bases and J 10 bases; bases outside gene matches: 6. The CDR3 loop spans 13 amino acids. The chain's CDR3 is CSAKGTSGPEQFF. The CDR3 bases are TGCAGTGCTAAAGGGACTAGCGGCCCAGAGCAGTTCTTC.

This clonotype was picked up many times. The gene calls are TRBV7-3 and TRBJ2-1; D perhaps matches TRBD1 (5 bases). From germline, CDR1 is SGHTA and CDR2 FQGTGA. The germline V and J ends were trimmed by 1 base and 5 bases, with 12 bases remaining between them. The CDR3 spans 15 residues. The CDR3 DNA is TGTGCCAGCAGCTTAAAAGGCGTCAGGGACAATGAGCAGTTCTTC. Translating it yields CASSLKGVRDNEQFF.

The table lists this clonotype with a few counts. The chain has TRBV18 and TRBJ2-2; TRBD2 is a possible D gene (6 bases). From germline, CDR1 is KGHSH and CDR2 LQKENI. V was clipped by 2 bases and J by 11 bases, with 12 bases between them. The CDR3 covers 13 residues. The CDR3 sequence is CASSPAGRPELFF. CDR3 nucleotides: TGTGCCAGCTCACCAGCGGGGCGGCCAGAGCTGTTTTTT. The complete variable domain, with remaining parts taken from reference TRBV18 and TRBJ2-2, reads NAGVMQNPRHLVRRRGQEARLRCSPMKGHSHVYWYRQLPEEGLKFMVYLQKENIIDESGMPKERFSAEFPKEGPSILRIQQVVRGDSAAYFCASSPAGRPELFFGEGSRLTVL.

This clonotype was seen only a few times. CDR3 in amino acids: CASSFEGPRQPQHF. CDR3 DNA sequence: TGTGCCAGCAGTTTCGAAGGTCCGCGTCAGCCCCAGCATTTT. This chain joins TRBV28 and TRBJ1-5, with no clear D. Germline CDR1 is MDHEN and CDR2 is SYDVKM. The CDR3 covers 14 residues. V was clipped by 3 bases and J by 6 bases, with 12 bases between them. Drawing the rest from reference TRBV28 and TRBJ1-5, the complete variable domain is DVKVTQSSRYLVKRTGEKVFLECVQDMDHENMFWYRQDPGLGLRLIYFSYDVKMKEKGDIPEGYSVSREKKERFSLILESASTNQTSMYLCASSFEGPRQPQHFGDGTRLSIL.

The chain is built from TRBV29-1 and TRBJ2-1; tentatively, D is TRBD1 (5 bases). Germline loops: CDR1 SQVTM, CDR2 ANQGSEA. V gave up 0 bases and J gave up 1 base, with 10 bases separating them. This CDR3 spans 15 amino acids. CDR3 bases: TGCAGCGTTGAAGATCAGGGCGGATCCTACAATGAGCAGTTCTTC. Protein product: CSVEDQGGSYNEQFF.